This T cell receptor (beta chain) stems from a study of CD8+ T cells in alopecia areata. In each case, RNA was isolated and then reverse transcribed into cDNA as the sequencing template. Measured with immunoSEQ multiplex PCR; TCRdb has only the in-frame clones, and not every one. The sample has around 99,000 clones, about 83% seen once. Treatment here: oral pan-JAK inhibitor, 5-10 mg twice daily. Germline loops: CDR1 MDHEN, CDR2 SYDVKM. The CDR3 is 17 amino acids. The trim removed 5 bases at V and 5 bases at J, leaving 10 bases unmatched. V is TRBV28 and J is TRBJ2-1, with 12 bases identical to TRBD2. Sequencing was performed on CD8+ T cells sorted from blood, taken at week 24, from a patient treated with tofacitinib. This sequence originates from a human donor with alopecia areata. The DNA for the CDR3 is TGTGCCAGCAGTACCCCTTATCTAGCGGGGGGGGACAATGAGCAGTTCTTC. Its translation is CASSTPYLAGGDNEQFF.